Each of the 20 T cell receptor beta chains below was sequenced from the same sample in a study of blood T cell repertoires in COVID-19. Here immunoSEQ multiplex PCR was the method, and the copy in TCRdb shows in-frame clones only, minus some. This sample yields some 150,000 clones, of which about four fifths are seen a single time; less than 30% belongs to the top ten. Sequencing was performed on peripheral blood. The origin of the receptors is a woman aged 55-69 years with acute or convalescent COVID-19.

The J gene is TRBJ2-7, the V gene TRBV28, with D possibly TRBD2 on 7 matching bases. Germline assignment: CDR1 MDHEN and CDR2 SYDVKM. V was trimmed by 6 bases and J by 4 bases, leaving 19 bases between them. The CDR3 covers 15 residues. CDR3 loop: CASRTGGTSPYEQYV. DNA for the CDR3: TGTGCCAGCAGAACCGGGGGGACAAGCCCGTACGAGCAGTACGTC.

The chain couples TRBV5-1 to TRBJ1-3; D uncertain. Germline CDR1 and CDR2: SGHRS and YFSETQ. The CDR3 is 13 amino acids. Trimming removed 2 bases at V and 4 bases at J, with 7 bases between. The CDR3 DNA is TGCGCCAGCAGCTTCATGGAGGGAAACACCATATATTTT. Amino acids: CASSFMEGNTIYF.

The V and J genes are TRBV11-2 and TRBJ2-2; 8 bases match TRBD2. V gave up 11 bases and J gave up 0 bases; unmatched junction bases: 5. Germline CDR1 reads SGHAT; CDR2 reads FQNNGV. This CDR3 has 14 residues. The CDR3 loop reads CAFSGGANTGELFF. The CDR3 DNA follows: TGTGCCTTCTCCGGGGGGGCGAACACCGGGGAGCTGTTTTTT.

The V gene is TRBV7-2, the J gene TRBJ2-1, with 12 bases matching TRBD2. The CDR3 covers 16 residues. The junction had 9 bases not matched to a gene; V was cut back by 10 bases and J by 2 bases. Germline V CDR1 and CDR2: SGHTA, FQGNSA. The chain's CDR3 is CANLASGGAAYNEQFF. The CDR3 DNA sequence: TGTGCCAACCTAGCTAGCGGGGGGGCCGCCTACAATGAGCAGTTCTTC. The full variable domain, completed using reference TRBV7-2 and TRBJ2-1, is GAGVSQSPSNKVTEKGKDVELRCDPISGHTALYWYRQSLGQGLEFLIYFQGNSAPDKSGLPSDRFSAERTGGSVSTLTIQRTQQEDSAVYLCANLASGGAAYNEQFFGPGTRLTVL.

The rearrangement uses TRBV6-2 or TRBV6-3 and TRBJ2-4; D possibly corresponds to TRBD2 (5 bases). The CDR3 extends over 17 amino acids. Germline V gene data show CDR1 as MNHEY and CDR2 as SVGEGT. Trimming cost V 4 bases and J 1 base, with 17 bases left between them. The CDR3 here is CASSLTIRIGAKNIQYF. The CDR3 DNA reads TGTGCCAGCAGTTTGACTATAAGAATTGGGGCCAAAAACATTCAGTACTTC.

The chain links TRBV25-1 to TRBJ2-7; 10 bases align to TRBD1. This CDR3 region has 15 residues. Germline V gives CDR1 MGHDK, CDR2 SYGVNS. J lost 3 bases, V lost 0 bases, and 2 bases had no gene match. CDR3 in DNA: TGTGCCAGCAGTGAATATGGGACAGGGGACTACGAGCAGTACTTC. Protein: CASSEYGTGDYEQYF.

Comments on this clone: An end of the junction does not agree with germline; a read error may underlie this. V usage is TRBV4-2 and J usage is TRBJ1-6; D might be TRBD1 (5 bases). The CDR3 covers 17 residues. The V gene's germline CDR1 is LGHNA and CDR2 YNFKEQ. The CDR3 protein is CASSLNAGGGNNSPLHF. CDR3 in DNA: TGTGCCAGCAGCCTAAATGCGGGCGGGGGGAATAACTCACCCCTCCACTTT.

The chain employs TRBV18 and TRBJ1-2; D may be TRBD1 (6 bases). Germline loops: CDR1 KGHSH, CDR2 LQKENI. The CDR3 spans 16 residues. Between the trimmed V and J ends, which lost 3 bases and 4 bases, there was a span of 18 bases. The CDR3 loop reads CASSPRTVSNGYGYTF. As DNA, the CDR3 is TGTGCCAGCTCACCTCGGACAGTTTCAAATGGCTATGGCTACACCTTC.

The rearrangement links TRBV7-9 to TRBJ2-5; 10 bases agree with TRBD1. This CDR3 has 16 amino acids. Trimming cost V 5 bases and J 5 bases; bases outside gene matches: 11. CDR1 and CDR2 (germline): SEHNR, FQNEAQ (reference sequence). The CDR3 is CASSNRQGARLETQYF. Written as DNA, the CDR3 is TGTGCCAGCAGCAACCGACAGGGGGCGCGTTTGGAGACCCAGTACTTC.

The chain combines TRBV30 with TRBJ1-6; TRBD1 might be the D (6 bases). CDR1 and CDR2 (germline): GTSNPN, SVGIG (reference sequence). The CDR3 length is 13 residues. V gave up 0 bases and J gave up 9 bases, with 9 bases separating them. CDR3 residues: CAWSVQGSSPLHF. DNA of the CDR3: TGTGCCTGGAGTGTACAGGGTAGTTCACCCCTCCACTTT.

The table lists this clone with a few counts. The J gene is TRBJ1-2, the V gene TRBV29-1; TRBD1 matches 10 bases. V lost 4 bases, J lost 2 bases, and 13 bases stayed unmatched. CDR3 length equals 17 residues. Germline CDR1 reads SQVTM; CDR2 reads ANQGSEA. The CDR3 is CSVGVAGTGEENYGYTF. In DNA, the CDR3 is TGCAGCGTTGGAGTGGCGGGGACAGGGGAGGAGAACTATGGCTACACCTTC.

This clone was found a few times. V and J are TRBV18 and TRBJ1-1, with 11 positions matching TRBD1. The CDR3 is 15 residues long. In germline, CDR1 is KGHSH, CDR2 LQKENI. V shed 2 bases and J 4 bases; nucleotides not matched to a gene: 3. CDR3 region: CASSPGQGAGTEAFF. The CDR3 DNA follows: TGTGCCAGCTCACCAGGACAGGGGGCCGGCACTGAAGCTTTCTTT.

The chain couples TRBV2 to TRBJ2-3; 11 positions agree with TRBD1. The germline gives CDR1 SNHLY, CDR2 FYNNEI. The CDR3 runs 15 residues. The V segment lost 6 bases and the J segment 4 bases; nucleotides outside the gene matches: 6. The CDR3 bases are TGTGCCAGCAGCCGGGACAGGGGGTTTTCAGATACGCAGTATTTT. Amino acids: CASSRDRGFSDTQYF.

The gene calls are TRBV19 and TRBJ1-1; possibly TRBD1 for D (6 bases). This CDR3 region has 16 residues. Germline V gene sequence: CDR1 LNHDA, CDR2 SQIVND (reference sequence). V lost 4 bases, J lost 2 bases, and 17 bases lay in between. The CDR3, as DNA: TGTGCCAGTAGTAAGAGTTCGGGACAATTAAACACTGAAGCTTTCTTT. This codes for CASSKSSGQLNTEAFF.

The chain has TRBV3-1 (or the pseudogene TRBV3-2) and TRBJ1-3; no definite D call. The CDR3 has 16 amino acids. Trimming took off 0 bases at V and 4 bases at J, with 13 bases between the two ends. Per the germline V gene, CDR1 is LGHDT and CDR2 is YNNKEL (reference sequence). DNA for the CDR3: TGTGCCAGCAGCCAAGAAAGCGGGGTTTCCGGAAACACCATATATTTT. Its translation is CASSQESGVSGNTIYF.

This chain links TRBV5-1 with TRBJ2-1; no definite D call. Germline lookup yields CDR1 SGHRS and CDR2 YFSETQ. The V end lost 1 base, the J end lost 5 bases, and 10 bases lay between the germline ends. This CDR3 region has 14 residues. The DNA for the CDR3 is TGCGCCAGCAGCTTGAACTCCGTCAACAATGAGCAGTTCTTC. It specifies CASSLNSVNNEQFF. The variable domain in full, completed from reference TRBV5-1 and TRBJ2-1, reads KAGVTQTPRYLIKTRGQQVTLSCSPISGHRSVSWYQQTPGQGLQFLFEYFSETQRNKGNFPGRFSGRQFSNSRSEMNVSTLELGDSALYLCASSLNSVNNEQFFGPGTRLTVL.

The rearrangement links TRBV29-1 to TRBJ1-2, with a possible D match to TRBD1 (5 bases). Deletions cut 5 bases from V and 7 bases from J, with 14 bases between. Germline CDR1 SQVTM, CDR2 ANQGSEA. The CDR3 runs to 12 residues. The CDR3 DNA is TGCAGCGTTAAAATGGCGGGGGGTGGCTACACCTTC. It yields the protein CSVKMAGGGYTF.

The chain joins TRBV7-2 to TRBJ2-3; 8 bases are a match to TRBD2. The CDR3 is 15 residues long. The germline V gene encodes CDR1 SGHTA and CDR2 FQGNSA. The ends lost 3 bases at V and 1 base at J; junction bases unmatched: 3. The CDR3 sequence: CASSFPTSGTDTQYF. The CDR3 DNA follows: TGTGCCAGCAGCTTCCCGACTAGCGGCACAGATACGCAGTATTTT.

This CDR3 reads CASSQEGLRTDTQYF. CDR3 coding DNA: TGCGCCAGCAGCCAAGAGGGACTTCGCACAGATACGCAGTATTTT. The chain has TRBV4-1 and TRBJ2-3; D perhaps matches TRBD2 (6 bases). The germline CDR1 and CDR2 sequences are MGHRA and YSYEKL. Trimming removed 0 bases from V and 1 base from J, with 8 bases in between. The CDR3 runs to 15 residues.

Notes on this clone: Mismatch with germline at one junction end may stem from a read error. As DNA, the CDR3 is TGTGCCAGCAGTTTGATGGGCGGGGGCCCGGTCTTC. Protein sequence: CASSLMGGGPVF. The rearrangement joins TRBV12-3 or TRBV12-4 to TRBJ2-1, with a possible D match to TRBD2 (7 bases). CDR3 length: 12 residues.